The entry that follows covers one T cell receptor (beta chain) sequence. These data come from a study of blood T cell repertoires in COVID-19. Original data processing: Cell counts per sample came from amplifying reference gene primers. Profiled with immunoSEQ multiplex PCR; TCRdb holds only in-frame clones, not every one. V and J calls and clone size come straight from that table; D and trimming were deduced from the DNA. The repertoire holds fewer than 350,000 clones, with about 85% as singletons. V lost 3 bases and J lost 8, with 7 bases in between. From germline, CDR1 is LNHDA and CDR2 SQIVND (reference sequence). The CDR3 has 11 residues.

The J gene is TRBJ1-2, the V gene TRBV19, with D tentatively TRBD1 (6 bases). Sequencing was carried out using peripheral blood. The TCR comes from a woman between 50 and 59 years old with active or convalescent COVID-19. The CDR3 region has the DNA TGTGCCAGTAGTATTGGGGGCGGCTACACCTTC. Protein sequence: CASSIGGGYTF.